Below are 21 T cell receptor beta chains sequenced from a single sample in a study of blood T cell repertoires in COVID-19. Assay: immunoSEQ multiplex PCR; the TCRdb copy retains only in-frame clones and omits some. The sample carries approximately 250,000 clones, 65% to 90% recorded once. Sequencing was carried out using peripheral blood. The receptors shown here come from a man over 45 with COVID-19, enrolled during active disease.

The CDR3 spells CASSIGKTRYSNQPQHF. The CDR3 bases are TGTGCCAGTAGTATAGGAAAGACACGATATAGCAATCAGCCCCAGCATTTT. The V call is TRBV19, the J call TRBJ1-5, with unresolved D. The length of the CDR3 is 17 residues. The germline CDR1 and CDR2 sequences are LNHDA and SQIVND (reference sequence). V lost 1 base and J lost 0, with 13 bases in between.

The V call is TRBV27, the J call TRBJ2-6, with no clear D. From germline, CDR1 is MNHEY and CDR2 SMNVEV (reference sequence). V shed 0 bases and J shed 0 bases, with 6 bases lying between them. The CDR3 totals 16 residues. The CDR3 here is CASSLSWSSGANVLTF. CDR3 nucleotide sequence: TGTGCCAGCAGTTTATCTTGGAGCTCTGGGGCCAACGTCCTGACTTTC.

V usage is TRBV3-1 (or the pseudogene TRBV3-2) and J usage is TRBJ2-3; D is perhaps TRBD1 (5 bases). The CDR3 has 12 amino acids. The V gene lost 6 bases and the J gene lost 6 bases, with 10 bases spanning the gap. Germline V lookup: CDR1 LGHDT, CDR2 YNNKEL (reference sequence). The CDR3 loop reads CASRLGLDTQYF. Here the CDR3 DNA reads TGTGCCAGCAGGTTGGGGCTGGATACGCAGTATTTT.

The chain combines TRBV24-1 with TRBJ2-2; D not certain. The germline gives CDR1 KGHDR, CDR2 SFDVKD. This CDR3 region has 17 residues. V was pared by 5 bases and J by 1 base, with 16 bases between. The CDR3 sequence is CATSAPPGSRNTGELFF. The CDR3 bases are TGTGCCACCAGTGCCCCCCCTGGGTCTAGGAACACCGGGGAGCTGTTTTTT.

V is TRBV24-1 and J is TRBJ2-7, with D uncertain. The germline V gene has CDR1 KGHDR and CDR2 SFDVKD. This CDR3 has 14 amino acids. Trimming left V 4 bases short and J 3 bases short, with 12 bases between. CDR3 nucleotide sequence: TGTGCCACCAGTGACAATTACGACAACTACGAGCAGTACTTC. Translation: CATSDNYDNYEQYF.

The chain has TRBV9 and TRBJ2-5, with D perhaps TRBD2 (5 bases). The germline CDR1 and CDR2 sequences are SGDLS and YYNGEE. V was pared by 0 bases and J by 0 bases, with 9 bases between. The CDR3 is made up of 15 amino acids. This CDR3 reads CASSVASRYQETQYF. For the CDR3, the DNA is TGTGCCAGCAGCGTAGCTAGCCGTTACCAAGAGACCCAGTACTTC.

This clone was found once. This chain joins TRBV10-2 and TRBJ2-3; TRBD2 aligns across 13 bases. Germline V CDR1 and CDR2: WSHSY, SAAADI. V lost 7 bases and J lost 6; bases outside the gene matches: 19. The CDR3 spans 19 residues. The CDR3 region is CASKRVNIRLAGGLDTQYF. The CDR3 DNA reads as TGCGCCAGCAAAAGGGTAAACATCAGACTAGCGGGGGGTTTGGATACGCAGTATTTT.

The chain employs TRBV7-2 and TRBJ1-2; 8 positions match TRBD1. The CDR3 has 15 amino acids. V trimming: 5 bases; J trimming: 1 base; junction bases outside the gene matches: 6. Germline lookup yields CDR1 SGHTA and CDR2 FQGNSA. CDR3 nucleotide sequence: TGTGCCAGCAGCCTGGGACAGGCTCTTAACTATGGCTACACCTTC. It codes for CASSLGQALNYGYTF.

The chain employs TRBV5-1 and TRBJ1-2, with 7 positions matching TRBD1. This CDR3 has 18 residues. V was pared by 2 bases and J by 1 base, with 14 bases of the junction left unmatched. Germline V lookup: CDR1 SGHRS, CDR2 YFSETQ. The DNA for the CDR3 is TGCGCCAGCAGCTTTCGACAGGGAAGCTTAACACTTAACTATGGCTACACCTTC. This translates into CASSFRQGSLTLNYGYTF.

This clone came up once. V is TRBV7-3 and J is TRBJ2-2; a possible D gene is TRBD2 (5 bases). The CDR3 runs to 18 residues. V was shortened by 1 base and J by 1 base, with 16 bases between the two germline ends. CDR1 is SGHTA and CDR2 is FQGTGA in the germline V gene. In DNA form, the CDR3 reads TGTGCCAGCAGCTTAAATCCCCACGGGGAGAAGAACACCGGGGAGCTGTTTTTT. Translated, it gives CASSLNPHGEKNTGELFF.

This clone was observed a few times. The genes are TRBV19 and TRBJ1-3, with TRBD1 as a possible D gene (5 bases). The V and J ends lost 7 bases and 0 bases respectively, with 7 bases between them. The CDR3 is 13 amino acids. CDR1 is LNHDA, CDR2 SQIVND, per germline (reference sequence). The CDR3 DNA is TGTGCCAGTACCAGGGACTCTGGAAACACCATATATTTT. Translating it yields CASTRDSGNTIYF.

V is TRBV6-2 or TRBV6-3 and J is TRBJ1-5, with D possibly matching TRBD1 (6 bases). V was cut by 2 bases and J by 0 bases, with 8 bases left in between. The germline V gene has CDR1 MNHEY and CDR2 SVGEGT. The CDR3 totals 15 residues. CDR3 nucleotides: TGTGCCAGCAGTTACCCGGACAGTAGCAATCAGCCCCAGCATTTT. Amino acid sequence: CASSYPDSSNQPQHF.

CDR3 in amino acids: CASSPVSEVFSGVLAKNIQYF. For the CDR3, the DNA is TGTGCCAGCTCACCGGTATCAGAAGTCTTCTCCGGAGTACTAGCCAAAAACATTCAGTACTTC. The J gene is TRBJ2-4, the V gene TRBV18; D remains ambiguous. In germline, CDR1 is KGHSH, CDR2 LQKENI. V was trimmed by 3 bases and J by 0 bases, leaving 27 bases between them. The CDR3 loop spans 21 amino acids.

The genes are TRBV19 and TRBJ1-1; perhaps TRBD1 as D (5 bases). CDR1 LNHDA and CDR2 SQIVND come from the germline V gene (reference sequence). V was clipped by 5 bases and J by 5 bases, with 18 bases between them. This CDR3 region has 15 residues. This chain's CDR3 is CASSLRTGTRTEAFF. The CDR3 region has the DNA TGTGCCAGTAGTTTACGTACGGGGACTCGGACTGAAGCTTTCTTT. Full variable domain (outside the CDR3, taken from reference TRBV19 and TRBJ1-1): DGGITQSPKYLFRKEGQNVTLSCEQNLNHDAMYWYRQDPGQGLRLIYYSQIVNDFQKGDIAEGYSVSREKKESFPLTVTSAQKNPTAFYLCASSLRTGTRTEAFFGQGTRLTVV.

V gene TRBV27 combines with J gene TRBJ1-3, with D uncertain. The CDR3 covers 13 residues. V lost 5 bases and J lost 4, with 9 bases in between. The germline V gene encodes CDR1 MNHEY and CDR2 SMNVEV (reference sequence). CDR3 loop: CASSPTRGNTIYF. CDR3 bases: TGTGCCAGCAGTCCCACCCGGGGAAACACCATATATTTT.

V usage is TRBV15 and J usage is TRBJ2-7; 11 bases are a match to TRBD1. There are 14 residues in the CDR3. The V gene end was trimmed by 5 bases and the J gene end by 4 bases; junction bases not matched to a gene: 4. The germline gives CDR1 LNHNV, CDR2 YYDKDF (reference sequence). CDR3 nucleotide sequence: TGTGCCACCAGCCCCGGGACAGGGGGGTACGAGCAGTACTTC. This codes for CATSPGTGGYEQYF.

The chain has TRBV6-5 and TRBJ1-5, with D perhaps matching TRBD1 (5 bases). This CDR3 comprises 13 residues. V lost 6 bases, J lost 4 bases, and 10 bases lay in between. Germline lookup yields CDR1 MNHEY and CDR2 SVGAGI. The CDR3: CASSDSLNQPQHF. CDR3 in DNA: TGTGCCAGCAGCGACAGCTTGAATCAGCCCCAGCATTTT.

The J gene is TRBJ1-2, the V gene TRBV11-1, with 9 bases identical to TRBD1. The CDR3 consists of 14 residues. Trimming cost V 1 base and J 7 bases; bases outside gene matches: 4. Looked up from germline, CDR1 is SGHAT and CDR2 is FQDESV (reference sequence). The CDR3 DNA follows: TGTGCCAGCAGCTTAGACAGGGGGCTTTTTGGCTACACCTTC. This encodes CASSLDRGLFGYTF.

The rearrangement joins TRBV15 to TRBJ1-4; unclear D gene. Germline V lookup: CDR1 LNHNV, CDR2 YYDKDF (reference sequence). CDR3 size: 14 residues. V was shortened by 6 bases and J by 0 bases, with 8 bases between the two germline ends. CDR3: CATRPQATNEKLFF. CDR3 nucleotide sequence: TGTGCCACCAGGCCTCAGGCAACTAATGAAAAACTGTTTTTT.

J is TRBJ1-1 and V is TRBV7-9; no firm D call. Germline V gene lookup returns CDR1 SEHNR and CDR2 FQNEAQ (reference sequence). Trimming left V 3 bases short and J 2 bases short, with 4 bases between. The CDR3 is 12 residues long. In nucleotides, the CDR3 is TGTGCCAGCAGCTTCAGTAACACTGAAGCTTTCTTT. Translated, it gives CASSFSNTEAFF.

A few counts support this clone. CDR3 nucleotide sequence: TGTGCCAGCAGACAGGCCACTAACTATGGCTACACCTTC. It codes for CASRQATNYGYTF. This sequence joins TRBV6-5 and TRBJ1-2; D is possibly TRBD1 (5 bases). The ends were cut back, 6 bases at V and 0 bases at J, with 8 bases in the middle. This CDR3 spans 13 amino acids. CDR1 is MNHEY and CDR2 is SVGAGI in the germline V gene.